The T cell receptor beta chain under discussion was sequenced for a study of T cell responses to AZD1222 COVID-19 vaccine. About the study: Doses given second, at about 4 or about 12 weeks, were pooled.

This clone was counted a single time. Trimming cost V 3 bases and J 5 bases; bases outside gene matches: 7. Per germline, CDR1 SEHNR and CDR2 FQNEAQ (reference sequence). The CDR3 runs to 15 residues. Clones were sequenced by immunoSEQ multiplex PCR, and TCRdb holds only the in-frame ones, with some missing. The sample consists of about 95,000 clones, about 89% of them appearing once. The chain employs TRBV7-9 and TRBJ2-4; 7 bases align to TRBD1. The clonotype comes from an adult in good health. The input for sequencing was peripheral blood, taken on day 0 of AZD1222 vaccination. The CDR3 region has the DNA TGTGCCAGCAGCTTTAGAGGGGGCCAGGAAAACATTCAGTACTTC. This sequence encodes CASSFRGGQENIQYF.